The 15 T cell receptor beta chains in this list originate from one sample, sequenced in a study of CD8+CD57+ T cells in acquired aplastic anemia. Those patients picked for sequencing had displayed CD8+CD57+ cell expansion on flow cytometry. According to the study, genomic DNA was the template for TCR beta VDJ and CDR3 profiling. TCRdb re-called the reads with MiXCR, one entry per CDR3 protein. The data contain approximately 95,000 distinct CDR3 sequences, 65% to 70% of them seen just once; the ten biggest clones take up approximately 60%. The sample comprised sorted CD4+, CD8+, or CD8+CD57+ T cells (not recorded which) from PBMCs. The receptors were sampled from a human donor with aplastic anemia.

The V gene is TRBV15, the J gene TRBJ2-7; D is ambiguous. This CDR3 region has 14 residues. The V end lost 1 base, the J end lost 4 bases, and 11 bases lay between the germline ends. Looked up from germline, CDR1 is LNHNV and CDR2 is YYDKDF (reference sequence). Here the CDR3 DNA reads TGTGCCACCAGCAGAGTATTAACATTTTACGAGCAGTACTTC. It encodes CATSRVLTFYEQYF.

In its sample, this clonotype was seen a few times. The CDR3 nucleotides are TGTGCCACCAGCAGAGACAGGGGCCTTCCCTACGAGCAGTACTTC. Encoded protein: CATSRDRGLPYEQYF. V gene TRBV15 combines with J gene TRBJ2-7, with a weak D call TRBD1 (6 bases). Per germline, CDR1 LNHNV and CDR2 YYDKDF (reference sequence). The CDR3 sequence is 15 residues long. V gave up 0 bases and J gave up 2 bases, with 11 bases separating them.

As DNA, the CDR3 is TGCAGCGTCGATGACAGGGGGTTCCTGAACACTGAAGCTTTCTTT. Encoded protein: CSVDDRGFLNTEAFF. The chain couples TRBV29-1 to TRBJ1-1, with 9 bases aligning to TRBD1. V lost 6 bases and J lost 0; bases outside the gene matches: 8. CDR1 and CDR2 from the germline V gene are SQVTM and ANQGSEA. The CDR3 is 15 amino acids. Full variable domain (outside the CDR3, taken from reference TRBV29-1 and TRBJ1-1): SAVISQKPSRDICQRGTSLTIQCQVDSQVTMMFWYRQQPGQSLTLIATANQGSEATYESGFVIDKFPISRPNLTFSTLTVSNMSPEDSSIYLCSVDDRGFLNTEAFFGQGTRLTVV.

The chain uses TRBV20-1 and TRBJ2-7; 9 bases agree with TRBD1. Trimming at V came to 5 bases and at J to 4 bases, leaving 3 bases not matched to a gene. In germline, CDR1 is DFQATT, CDR2 SNEGSKA (reference sequence). The CDR3 has 12 amino acids. CDR3 DNA sequence: TGCAGTGCTTCCGGGACAGGGTACGAGCAGTACTTC. Protein sequence: CSASGTGYEQYF.

As regards this clonotype: An end of the junction does not agree with germline; a read error may underlie this. The chain couples TRBV20-1 to TRBJ2-6, with a tentative D call TRBD1 (6 bases). The germline gives CDR1 DFQATT, CDR2 SNEGSKA (reference sequence). This CDR3 comprises 14 residues. The CDR3 sequence: CSARGASGANVLTF. CDR3 DNA sequence: TGCAGTGCTAGGGGGGCCTCTGGGGCCAACGTCCTGACCTTC.

This chain joins TRBV19 and TRBJ1-1; D perhaps matches TRBD1 (6 bases). V dropped 5 bases and J dropped 5 bases, with 15 bases sitting between them. CDR1 LNHDA and CDR2 SQIVND come from the germline V gene (reference sequence). CDR3 length equals 14 residues. CDR3 region: CASSWDTRVTEAFF. CDR3 in DNA: TGTGCCAGTAGTTGGGACACGCGTGTTACTGAAGCTTTCTTT.

The CDR3 here is CASSLGVNEQFF. The CDR3 region has the DNA TGTGCCAGCAGCTTAGGGGTTAATGAGCAGTTCTTC. The chain has TRBV7-9 and TRBJ2-1; D is unclear. The V end was cut by 1 base, the J end by 7 bases, with 5 bases between. Germline values: CDR1 SEHNR, CDR2 FQNEAQ (reference sequence). CDR3 length: 12 amino acids.

This chain uses TRBV2 with TRBJ1-3; no clear D gene. This CDR3 has 14 residues. From germline, CDR1 is SNHLY and CDR2 FYNNEI. Trimming took off 10 bases at V and 0 bases at J, with 13 bases between the two ends. CDR3 bases: TGTGCCACCACACCGGAGTACTCTGGAAACACCATATATTTT. The encoded protein is CATTPEYSGNTIYF.

The genes are TRBV12-3 or TRBV12-4 and TRBJ2-1; 10 bases are a match to TRBD2. The CDR3 is made up of 14 amino acids. After removal of 5 bases from V and 7 bases from J, the junction contained 5 bases not matched to a gene. The CDR3 here is CASSEGTSVNEQFF. The CDR3 DNA reads TGTGCCAGCAGTGAAGGGACTAGCGTTAATGAGCAGTTCTTC.

The chain uses TRBV24-1 and TRBJ2-3; D might be TRBD2 (5 bases). The CDR3 spans 13 residues. Germline lookup yields CDR1 KGHDR and CDR2 SFDVKD. The V gene lost 9 bases and the J gene lost 6 bases, with 15 bases spanning the gap. This CDR3 reads CATVGSPVDTQYF. CDR3 sequence (DNA): TGTGCCACCGTGGGGAGCCCTGTGGATACGCAGTATTTT.

This clonotype came up once. The V and J genes are TRBV2 and TRBJ1-2; D possibly corresponds to TRBD1 (6 bases). The ends were cut back, 3 bases at V and 9 bases at J, with 17 bases in the middle. CDR1 and CDR2 (germline): SNHLY, FYNNEI. The CDR3 spans 14 residues. CDR3 sequence reads: CASSDATGRMSYTF. The CDR3 region has the DNA TGTGCCAGCAGTGACGCGACAGGTCGAATGAGCTACACCTTC.

This clonotype was picked up a small number of times. The rearrangement uses TRBV10-3 and TRBJ1-2, with 7 nucleotides matching TRBD1. Germline CDR1 ENHRY, CDR2 SYGVKD. The CDR3 totals 13 residues. V dropped 6 bases and J dropped 2; count of bases not matched to a gene: 3. As DNA, the CDR3 is TGTGCCATCAGGATACAGGGGAACTATGGCTACACCTTC. This gives the protein CAIRIQGNYGYTF.

This chain uses TRBV19 with TRBJ2-7; possible D gene TRBD1, 6 bases. V lost 6 bases and J 4 bases, leaving 13 bases between the germline ends. The V gene's germline CDR1 is LNHDA and CDR2 SQIVND (reference sequence). The CDR3 is made up of 13 amino acids. CDR3 sequence reads: CASSGQGTYEQYF. Written as DNA, the CDR3 is TGTGCCAGTAGCGGGCAGGGGACGTACGAGCAGTACTTC.

In this sample, this clonotype turned up a few times. The chain uses TRBV10-3 and TRBJ2-3; TRBD1 might be the D (5 bases). Germline CDR1 reads ENHRY; CDR2 reads SYGVKD. V lost 0 bases to trimming and J lost 2 bases, with 9 bases between them. The CDR3 consists of 15 residues. The CDR3 sequence is CAISESGAYTDTQYF. The DNA of the CDR3 is TGTGCCATCAGTGAGTCAGGGGCGTACACAGATACGCAGTATTTT.

In its sample, this clonotype was seen a few times. The chain joins TRBV15 to TRBJ2-5; unclear D gene. This CDR3 has 13 residues. V lost 3 bases and J 5 bases, leaving 10 bases between the germline ends. Germline V gives CDR1 LNHNV, CDR2 YYDKDF (reference sequence). As DNA, the CDR3 is TGTGCCACCAGCAGGAGGCAGTGGGAGACCCAGTACTTC. Amino acid sequence: CATSRRQWETQYF.